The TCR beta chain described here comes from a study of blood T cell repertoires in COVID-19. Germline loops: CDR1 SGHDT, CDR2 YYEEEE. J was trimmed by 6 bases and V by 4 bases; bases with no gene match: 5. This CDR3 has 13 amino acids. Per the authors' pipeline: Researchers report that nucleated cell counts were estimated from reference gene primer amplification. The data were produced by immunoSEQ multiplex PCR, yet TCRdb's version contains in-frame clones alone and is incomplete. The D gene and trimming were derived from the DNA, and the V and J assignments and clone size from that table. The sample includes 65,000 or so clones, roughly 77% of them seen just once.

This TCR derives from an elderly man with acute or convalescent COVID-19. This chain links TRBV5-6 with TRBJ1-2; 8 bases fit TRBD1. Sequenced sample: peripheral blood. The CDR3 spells CASSVDRGHGYTF. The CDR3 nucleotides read TGTGCCAGCAGCGTAGACAGGGGTCATGGCTACACCTTC.